This T cell receptor (beta chain) was captured in a study of T cells in Graves' hyperthyroidism and ophthalmopathy. The study, taken as a whole, reports: A median roughly six months before onset, the model predicted ophthalmopathy. Patients with ophthalmopathy were separated from those with stable hyperthyroidism by a 13 V-J model. Peripheral blood also featured most of the thyroid clonotypes expanded above 0.001.

RNA transcripts provided the source from which TCR beta CDR3 regions were amplified. The HTBI primer set drove a first-round RT-PCR of the TCR CDR3. A single record per CDR3 protein comes from TCRdb applying MiXCR to the multiplex PCR reads. The sample has around 500,000 distinct CDR3 sequences, 14% seen once. For this clonotype: Its specificity is unknown.

V shed 0 bases, J shed 6 bases, and the junction held 0 bases outside the gene matches. The CDR3 length is 13 residues. CDR1 MDHEN and CDR2 SYDVKM come from the germline V gene. The TCR sequence derives from a woman between 40 and 50 years old with Graves' hyperthyroidism. What was sequenced was blood. The chain joins TRBV28 to TRBJ2-7, with TRBD1 matching 9 bases. The CDR3 DNA reads as TGTGCCAGCAGTTTATGGACAGGGGGCGAGCAGTACTTC. The encoded protein is CASSLWTGGEQYF.